These 22 T cell receptor beta chains were all obtained from the same sample, sequenced in a study of T-cell memory formation after mild COVID-19. One entry per CDR3 protein results from TCRdb running MiXCR on the 5' RACE reads. The sample has approximately 240,000 distinct CDR3 sequences; roughly 15% are singletons. The sample taken for sequencing was PBMCs or a T cell subset sorted from them (not recorded which). These receptors originate from a man aged 18 to 35 who had mild COVID-19 (a few samples of this study predate the infection). Cell type and time point are not known.

This clonotype was counted between two and nine times. This chain links TRBV11-2 with TRBJ2-5, with D tentatively TRBD2 (6 bases). The CDR3 has 14 residues. V was trimmed by 3 bases and J by 4 bases, leaving 12 bases between them. The germline gives CDR1 SGHAT, CDR2 FQNNGV. The CDR3 here is CASSFWGVVETQYF. CDR3 in DNA: TGTGCCAGCAGCTTTTGGGGGGTGGTAGAGACCCAGTACTTC.

This clonotype was counted only a few times. This chain joins TRBV5-1 and TRBJ2-3; 10 bases align to TRBD1. After removal of 3 bases from V and 8 bases from J, the junction contained 6 bases not matched to a gene. This CDR3 spans 14 amino acids. Germline assignment: CDR1 SGHRS and CDR2 YFSETQ. The CDR3: CASSWDRGDGTQYF. The CDR3 DNA reads TGCGCCAGCAGCTGGGACAGGGGCGATGGTACGCAGTATTTT.

This clonotype has ten or more counts. V gene TRBV5-1 combines with J gene TRBJ2-1; D gene uncertain. Looked up from germline, CDR1 is SGHRS and CDR2 is YFSETQ. The CDR3 has 13 amino acids. V was shortened by 2 bases and J by 9 bases, with 12 bases between the two germline ends. This CDR3 reads CASSFQMRSEQFF. CDR3 coding DNA: TGCGCCAGCAGCTTTCAGATGAGGAGTGAGCAGTTCTTC.

This clonotype has just a few counts. The chain links TRBV28 to TRBJ2-2; maybe TRBD2 (6 bases). The germline V gene encodes CDR1 MDHEN and CDR2 SYDVKM. The CDR3 is made up of 15 amino acids. Trimming removed 5 bases at V and 3 bases at J, with 13 bases between. The CDR3 is CASSGAGTYTGELFF. CDR3 nucleotides: TGTGCCAGCAGTGGAGCCGGGACTTACACCGGGGAGCTGTTTTTT.

This clonotype has at least ten counts. The genes are TRBV7-9 and TRBJ1-1; D gene unclear. Germline V gives CDR1 SEHNR, CDR2 FQNEAQ (reference sequence). V lost 1 base and J lost 2, with 20 bases in between. CDR3 size: 18 residues. CDR3 DNA: TGTGCCAGCAGCTTAGTCAGAGGAGGCCGATTCAGTAACACTGAAGCTTTCTTT. Translation: CASSLVRGGRFSNTEAFF.

This clonotype was observed at least ten times. The chain has TRBV19 and TRBJ2-5; D is ambiguous. V was trimmed by 5 bases and J by 2 bases, leaving 9 bases between them. The CDR3 covers 13 residues. Germline V gene data show CDR1 as LNHDA and CDR2 as SQIVND (reference sequence). The CDR3 bases are TGTGCCAGTAGTTTCGGCACACAAGAGACCCAGTACTTC. Translation gives CASSFGTQETQYF. Looking up the rest from reference TRBV19 and TRBJ2-5 gives the full variable domain: DGGITQSPKYLFRKEGQNVTLSCEQNLNHDAMYWYRQDPGQGLRLIYYSQIVNDFQKGDIAEGYSVSREKKESFPLTVTSAQKNPTAFYLCASSFGTQETQYFGPGTRLLVL.

The chain's CDR3 is CASRPHRQYEQYF. The CDR3 bases are TGTGCCAGCAGGCCCCATCGACAGTACGAGCAGTACTTC. The chain combines TRBV6-2 or TRBV6-3 with TRBJ2-7; D possibly corresponds to TRBD1 (5 bases). This CDR3 region has 13 residues. The V gene lost 6 bases and the J gene lost 4 bases, with 13 bases spanning the gap. CDR1 and CDR2 (germline): MNHEY, SVGEGT.

The rearrangement uses TRBV18 and TRBJ2-3, with D perhaps TRBD1 (5 bases). Germline CDR1 reads KGHSH; CDR2 reads LQKENI. V was cut by 0 bases and J by 2 bases, with 15 bases left in between. The CDR3 length is 17 residues. CDR3 nucleotide sequence: TGTGCCAGCTCACCACCAGGGGCGTACTCTTACACAGATACGCAGTATTTT. It specifies CASSPPGAYSYTDTQYF. The full variable domain, its missing parts supplied by reference TRBV18 and TRBJ2-3, is NAGVMQNPRHLVRRRGQEARLRCSPMKGHSHVYWYRQLPEEGLKFMVYLQKENIIDESGMPKERFSAEFPKEGPSILRIQQVVRGDSAAYFCASSPPGAYSYTDTQYFGPGTRLTVL.

This clonotype has more than one count but fewer than ten. The gene calls are TRBV12-3 or TRBV12-4 and TRBJ1-5; unclear D gene. The CDR3 extends over 15 amino acids. Trimming left V 3 bases short and J 0 bases short, with 9 bases between. This CDR3 is CASSLATYSNQPQHF. The DNA for the CDR3 is TGTGCCAGCAGTTTGGCCACCTATAGCAATCAGCCCCAGCATTTT.

DNA of the CDR3: TGTGCCAGCAGCCCGGCAGGGGCCGAGGTTCAGCCCCAGCATTTT. This codes for CASSPAGAEVQPQHF. The chain joins TRBV5-5 to TRBJ1-5; D may be TRBD1 (6 bases). The CDR3 runs to 15 residues. Germline CDR1 reads SGHKS; CDR2 reads YYEKEE (reference sequence). With 4 bases removed from V and 6 bases from J, the gap between germline ends came to 17 bases.

The V call is TRBV20-1, the J call TRBJ1-6; D is ambiguous. Germline values: CDR1 DFQATT, CDR2 SNEGSKA (reference sequence). V was pared by 5 bases and J by 7 bases, with 12 bases between. The CDR3 covers 13 residues. CDR3 DNA sequence: TGCAGTGCTGGACGGGATGTCAATTCACCCCTCCACTTT. This translates into CSAGRDVNSPLHF.

This clonotype was observed many times. The chain couples TRBV20-1 to TRBJ2-6; D remains unclear. Per the germline V gene, CDR1 is DFQATT and CDR2 is SNEGSKA (reference sequence). Trimming shortened V by 3 bases and J by 0 bases, and 3 bases separated the two germline ends. This CDR3 has 13 residues. The CDR3 region has the DNA TGCAGTGCTAGGGTCTCTGGGGCCAACGTCCTGACTTTC. It specifies CSARVSGANVLTF.

In this sample, this clonotype turned up a few times. V and J are TRBV20-1 and TRBJ2-7; D remains ambiguous. The germline CDR1 and CDR2 sequences are DFQATT and SNEGSKA (reference sequence). This CDR3 is 11 amino acids long. Trimming left V 7 bases short and J 5 bases short, with 12 bases between. CDR3 coding DNA: TGCAGTGGGTTAGGGTCCGACGAGCAGTACTTC. It codes for CSGLGSDEQYF.

This clonotype came up once. At one end, the junction sequence differs from germline, possibly due to a read error. J is TRBJ1-1 and V is TRBV29-1, with 8 bases matching TRBD1. The CDR3 has 13 residues. Looked up from germline, CDR1 is SQVTM and CDR2 is ANQGSEA. The CDR3 DNA follows: TGCAGCGTCCACAGGGGGAGGTACACTGAATCTTTCTTT. Translating gives CSVHRGRYTESFF.

The rearrangement joins TRBV4-1 to TRBJ1-1; TRBD1 might be the D (5 bases). The CDR3 has 15 residues. V shed 1 base and J shed 6 bases, with 15 bases lying between them. Germline-derived CDR1 and CDR2 are MGHRA and YSYEKL. As DNA, the CDR3 is TGCGCCAGCAGCCAAGGACGGGCAGGGCATCCTGAAGCTTTCTTT. It translates to CASSQGRAGHPEAFF.

J is TRBJ2-2 and V is TRBV27; 8 nucleotides match TRBD2. The CDR3 is made up of 17 amino acids. The V segment lost 6 bases and the J segment 5 bases; nucleotides outside the gene matches: 14. Germline V CDR1 and CDR2: MNHEY, SMNVEV (reference sequence). CDR3 residues: CASSVLADTPGTGELFF. As DNA, the CDR3 is TGTGCCAGCAGCGTACTAGCGGACACCCCGGGGACCGGGGAGCTGTTTTTT.

This clonotype is medium-sized in the sample. The gene calls are TRBV20-1 and TRBJ2-1; 8 bases are a match to TRBD2. The CDR3 totals 16 residues. CDR1 and CDR2 (germline): DFQATT, SNEGSKA (reference sequence). After removal of 0 bases from V and 5 bases from J, the junction contained 9 bases not matched to a gene. CDR3 residues: CSARDPRAGAHNEQFF. Here the CDR3 DNA reads TGCAGTGCTAGAGATCCCAGAGCGGGGGCCCACAATGAGCAGTTCTTC.

This clonotype turned up a few times. This chain joins TRBV10-3 and TRBJ2-1, with D possibly TRBD1 on 6 matching bases. The CDR3 runs 12 residues. V lost 4 bases and J 5 bases, leaving 6 bases between the germline ends. Germline V gene lookup returns CDR1 ENHRY and CDR2 SYGVKD. Written as DNA, the CDR3 is TGTGCCATCAGTGGGACAGACAATGAGCAGTTCTTC. It is translated as CAISGTDNEQFF.

Ten or more counts support this clonotype. As DNA, the CDR3 is TGTGCCAGCAGCTACAACAGGGGGAATGAAGCTTTCTTT. Encoded protein: CASSYNRGNEAFF. This chain uses TRBV6-5 with TRBJ1-1, with TRBD1 matching 8 bases. V lost 6 bases, J lost 7 bases, and 7 bases stayed unmatched. Germline CDR1 is MNHEY and CDR2 is SVGAGI. The CDR3 sequence is 13 residues long.

The CDR3 nucleotides read TGCGCCAGCAGCTTCTTAGCGGGGGGTGGCGAGCAGTACGTC. Amino acid sequence: CASSFLAGGGEQYV. The chain has TRBV5-1 and TRBJ2-7; 10 nucleotides align to TRBD2. Looked up from germline, CDR1 is SGHRS and CDR2 is YFSETQ. This CDR3 has 14 residues. Unmatched junction bases numbered 5, after V lost 2 bases and J lost 6 bases.

This clonotype showed up just a few times. This chain links TRBV7-2 with TRBJ2-3, with D unclear. V dropped 7 bases and J dropped 1 base, with 9 bases sitting between them. Germline CDR1 SGHTA, CDR2 FQGNSA. This CDR3 has 13 residues. The CDR3 spells CASTPGGTDTQYF. The CDR3 region has the DNA TGTGCCAGCACCCCTGGGGGCACAGATACGCAGTATTTT.

This clonotype was found a few times. The chain combines TRBV7-9 with TRBJ1-4; D is perhaps TRBD1 (6 bases). CDR3 size: 15 residues. Germline V CDR1 and CDR2: SEHNR, FQNEAQ (reference sequence). Trimming cost V 4 bases and J 5 bases, with 14 bases left between them. The CDR3, as DNA: TGTGCCAGCAGCTCGAAGACAGGCCTAAATGAAAAACTGTTTTTT. Translated: CASSSKTGLNEKLFF.